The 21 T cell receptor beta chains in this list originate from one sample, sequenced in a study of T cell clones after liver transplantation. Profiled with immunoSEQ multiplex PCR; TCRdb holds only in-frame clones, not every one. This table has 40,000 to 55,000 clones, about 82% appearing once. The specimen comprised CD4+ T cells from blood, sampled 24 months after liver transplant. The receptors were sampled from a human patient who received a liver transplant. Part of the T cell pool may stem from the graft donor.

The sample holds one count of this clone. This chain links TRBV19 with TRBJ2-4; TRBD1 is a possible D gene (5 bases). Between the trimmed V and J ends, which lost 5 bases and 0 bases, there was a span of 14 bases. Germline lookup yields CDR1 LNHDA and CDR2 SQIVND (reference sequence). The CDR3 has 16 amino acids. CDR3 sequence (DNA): TGTGCCAGTAGTTTGGGTCAGGGCCTAGCCAAAAACATTCAGTACTTC. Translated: CASSLGQGLAKNIQYF.

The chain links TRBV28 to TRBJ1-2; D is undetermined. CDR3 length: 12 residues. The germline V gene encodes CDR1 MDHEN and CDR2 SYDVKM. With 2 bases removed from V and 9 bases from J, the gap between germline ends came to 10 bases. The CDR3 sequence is CASSLGVMSYTF. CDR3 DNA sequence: TGTGCCAGCAGTTTAGGGGTGATGAGCTACACCTTC.

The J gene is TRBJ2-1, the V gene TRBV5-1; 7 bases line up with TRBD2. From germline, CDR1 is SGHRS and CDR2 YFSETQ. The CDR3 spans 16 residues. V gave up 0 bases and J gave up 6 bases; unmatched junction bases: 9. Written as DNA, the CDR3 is TGCGCCAGCAGCTTGGAGCCGGGGGGAGGTGGCAATGAGCAGTTCTTC. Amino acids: CASSLEPGGGGNEQFF.

This CDR3 reads CASSIDADTEAFF. The DNA of the CDR3 is TGTGCCAGTAGTATCGATGCGGACACTGAAGCTTTCTTT. This chain connects TRBV19 to TRBJ1-1; no firm D call. V was clipped by 3 bases and J by 3 bases, with 8 bases between them. Germline CDR1 reads LNHDA; CDR2 reads SQIVND (reference sequence). The CDR3 sequence is 13 residues long.

The DNA of the CDR3 is TGTGCCAGCAGCAATGACCGGGTGTACGAGCAGTACTTC. It codes for CASSNDRVYEQYF. V gene TRBV21-1 combines with J gene TRBJ2-7; the table's D call, TRBD2, was not checked against the DNA. TRBV21-1 is flagged as a pseudogene. There are 13 residues in the CDR3.

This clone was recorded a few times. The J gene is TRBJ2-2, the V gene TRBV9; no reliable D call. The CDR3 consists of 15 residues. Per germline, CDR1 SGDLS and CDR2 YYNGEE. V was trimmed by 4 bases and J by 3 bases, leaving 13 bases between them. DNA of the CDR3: TGTGCCAGCAGCCCCGGTGATCTCTACACCGGGGAGCTGTTTTTT. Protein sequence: CASSPGDLYTGELFF.

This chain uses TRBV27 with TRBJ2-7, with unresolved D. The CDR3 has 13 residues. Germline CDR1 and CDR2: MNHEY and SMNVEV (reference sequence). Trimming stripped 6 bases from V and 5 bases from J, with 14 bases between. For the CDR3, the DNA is TGTGCCAGCAGATATCGGGTCTCGGACGAGCAGTACTTC. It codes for CASRYRVSDEQYF.

CDR3 sequence (DNA): TGTGCCAGCAGCTTGAGGTCAGGGGCCGGCTACACCTTC. Its protein product is CASSLRSGAGYTF. The rearrangement links TRBV12-1 to TRBJ1-2; the DNA was not compared with TRBD1, the D call given in the table. TRBV12-1 is tagged as a pseudogene. This CDR3 contains 13 residues.

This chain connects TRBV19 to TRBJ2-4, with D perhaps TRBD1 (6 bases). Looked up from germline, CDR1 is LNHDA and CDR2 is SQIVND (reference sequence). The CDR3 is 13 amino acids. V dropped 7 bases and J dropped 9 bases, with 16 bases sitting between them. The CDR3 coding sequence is TGTGCCAGTACCCTTCCAGGGGTTGGCATTCAGTACTTC. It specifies CASTLPGVGIQYF.

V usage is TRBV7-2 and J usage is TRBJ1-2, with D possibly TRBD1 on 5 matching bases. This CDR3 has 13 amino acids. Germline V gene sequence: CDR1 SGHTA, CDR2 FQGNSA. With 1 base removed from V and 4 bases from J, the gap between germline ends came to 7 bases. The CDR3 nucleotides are TGTGCCAGCAGCTTAGGAGGGGTCTATGGCTACACCTTC. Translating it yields CASSLGGVYGYTF.

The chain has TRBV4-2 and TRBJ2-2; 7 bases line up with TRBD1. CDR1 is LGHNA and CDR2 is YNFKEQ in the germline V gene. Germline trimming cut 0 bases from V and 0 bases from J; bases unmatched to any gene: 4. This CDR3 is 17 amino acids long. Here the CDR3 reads CASSQEMQGANTGELFF. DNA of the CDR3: TGTGCCAGCAGCCAAGAGATGCAGGGGGCGAACACCGGGGAGCTGTTTTTT.

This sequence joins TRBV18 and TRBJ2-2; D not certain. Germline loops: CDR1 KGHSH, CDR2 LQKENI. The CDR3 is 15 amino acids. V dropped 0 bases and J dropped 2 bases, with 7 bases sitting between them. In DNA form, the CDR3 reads TGTGCCAGCTCACCACCGGCCAGTAACACCGGGGAGCTGTTTTTT. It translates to CASSPPASNTGELFF.

CDR3 loop: CAWSVRSGGVAFF. The CDR3 DNA reads as TGTGCCTGGAGTGTTCGGTCAGGCGGGGTTGCTTTCTTT. The J gene is TRBJ1-1, the V gene TRBV30; D is unresolved. This CDR3 has 13 residues. The V end lost 0 bases, the J end lost 11 bases, and 16 bases lay between the germline ends. The germline V gene encodes CDR1 GTSNPN and CDR2 SVGIG (reference sequence). Full variable domain (rest looked up from reference TRBV30 and TRBJ1-1): SQTIHQWPATLVQPVGSPLSLECTVEGTSNPNLYWYRQAAGRGLQLLFYSVGIGQISSEVPQNLSASRPQDRQFILSSKKLLLSDSGFYLCAWSVRSGGVAFFGQGTRLTVV.

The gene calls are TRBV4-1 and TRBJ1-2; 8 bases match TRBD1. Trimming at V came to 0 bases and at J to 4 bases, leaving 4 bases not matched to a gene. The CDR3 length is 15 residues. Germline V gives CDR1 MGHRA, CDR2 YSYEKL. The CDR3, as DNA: TGCGCCAGCAGCCAAGACGGGACAGGCCCCTATGGCTACACCTTC. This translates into CASSQDGTGPYGYTF.

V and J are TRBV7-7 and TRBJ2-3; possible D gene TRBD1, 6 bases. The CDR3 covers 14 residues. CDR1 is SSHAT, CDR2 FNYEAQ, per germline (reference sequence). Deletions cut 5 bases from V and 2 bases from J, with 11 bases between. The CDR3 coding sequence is TGTGCCAGCAGCAGGGACATGACCACAGATACGCAGTATTTT. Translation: CASSRDMTTDTQYF.

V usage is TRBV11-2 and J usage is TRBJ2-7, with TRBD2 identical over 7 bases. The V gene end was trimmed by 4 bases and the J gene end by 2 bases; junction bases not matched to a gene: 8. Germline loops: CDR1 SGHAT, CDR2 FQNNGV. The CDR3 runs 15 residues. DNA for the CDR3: TGTGCCAGCAGCTCGGGGGGAGGGAGGGCCTACGAGCAGTACTTC. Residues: CASSSGGGRAYEQYF.

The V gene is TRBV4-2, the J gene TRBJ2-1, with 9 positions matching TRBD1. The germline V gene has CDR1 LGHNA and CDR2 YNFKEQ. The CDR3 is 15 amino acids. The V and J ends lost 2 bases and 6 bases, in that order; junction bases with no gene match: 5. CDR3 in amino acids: CASSQRTGDPNEQFF. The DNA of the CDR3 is TGTGCCAGCAGCCAAAGGACAGGGGACCCCAATGAGCAGTTCTTC.

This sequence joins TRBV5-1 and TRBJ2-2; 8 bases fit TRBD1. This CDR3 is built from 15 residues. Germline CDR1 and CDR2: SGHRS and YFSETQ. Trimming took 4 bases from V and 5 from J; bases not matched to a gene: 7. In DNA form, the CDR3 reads TGCGCCAGCAGCCAGGACAGGGCTGGGACCGGGGAGCTGTTTTTT. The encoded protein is CASSQDRAGTGELFF. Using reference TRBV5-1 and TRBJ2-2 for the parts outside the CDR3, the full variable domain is KAGVTQTPRYLIKTRGQQVTLSCSPISGHRSVSWYQQTPGQGLQFLFEYFSETQRNKGNFPGRFSGRQFSNSRSEMNVSTLELGDSALYLCASSQDRAGTGELFFGEGSRLTVL.

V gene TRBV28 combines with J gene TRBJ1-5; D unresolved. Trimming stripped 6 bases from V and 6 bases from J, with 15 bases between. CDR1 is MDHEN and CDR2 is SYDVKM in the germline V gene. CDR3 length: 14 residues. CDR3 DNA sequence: TGTGCCAGCAGCTTGGAGTCGGCAGGTCAGCCCCAGCATTTT. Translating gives CASSLESAGQPQHF. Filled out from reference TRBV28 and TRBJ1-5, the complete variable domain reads DVKVTQSSRYLVKRTGEKVFLECVQDMDHENMFWYRQDPGLGLRLIYFSYDVKMKEKGDIPEGYSVSREKKERFSLILESASTNQTSMYLCASSLESAGQPQHFGDGTRLSIL.

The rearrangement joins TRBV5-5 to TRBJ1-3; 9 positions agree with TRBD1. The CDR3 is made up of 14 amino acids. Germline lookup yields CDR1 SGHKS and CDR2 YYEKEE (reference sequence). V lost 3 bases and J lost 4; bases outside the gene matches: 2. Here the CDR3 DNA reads TGTGCCAGCAGCTGGACAGGGGTGGGAAACACCATATATTTT. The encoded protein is CASSWTGVGNTIYF.

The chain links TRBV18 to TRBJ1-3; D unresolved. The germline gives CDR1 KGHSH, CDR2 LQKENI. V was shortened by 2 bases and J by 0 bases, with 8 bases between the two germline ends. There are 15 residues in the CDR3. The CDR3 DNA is TGTGCCAGCTCACCAGATCCTATCTCTGGAAACACCATATATTTT. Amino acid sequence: CASSPDPISGNTIYF. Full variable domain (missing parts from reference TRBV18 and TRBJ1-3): NAGVMQNPRHLVRRRGQEARLRCSPMKGHSHVYWYRQLPEEGLKFMVYLQKENIIDESGMPKERFSAEFPKEGPSILRIQQVVRGDSAAYFCASSPDPISGNTIYFGEGSWLTVV.